The entry below describes one T cell receptor (beta chain). This entry comes from a study of blood T cell repertoires in COVID-19. Background on the study: COVID-19 samples, acute and convalescent, were from the United States, Italy and Spain.

This table comes from immunoSEQ multiplex PCR, and its TCRdb copy is limited to in-frame clones, with some not included. The sample records approximately 300,000 clones, roughly 86% being singletons. This TCR was recovered from a woman in her twenties or thirties with COVID-19, enrolled during active disease. The sample taken for sequencing was peripheral blood.

CDR3 sequence: CASSLSGGVGETQYF. As DNA, the CDR3 is TGTGCCAGCAGCTTATCCGGGGGGGTGGGAGAGACCCAGTACTTC. The chain is built from TRBV7-2 and TRBJ2-5, with TRBD2 matching 8 bases. The CDR3 is 15 residues long. Losses at the gene ends were 2 bases for V and 4 bases for J; bases not matched to a gene: 6. Per the germline V gene, CDR1 is SGHTA and CDR2 is FQGNSA.